The rows below give T cell receptor beta chains drawn from one sample of a study of beta chain features in type 1 diabetes. Here immunoSEQ multiplex PCR was the method, and the copy in TCRdb shows in-frame clones only, minus some. The sample lists around 310,000 clones, roughly 13% seen once, with nearly 0.015% in the top ten. The material sequenced was naive CD4+ T cells from blood. Receptors were obtained from a woman between 18 and 29 years old with type 1 diabetes. The CDR3 runs from the conserved cysteine through the conserved F or W.

TRBV7-8 CASSLVEIPGQGYNEQFF
TRBV29-1 CSGLSSYEQYF
TRBV28 CASRPRSGGRDIQYF
TRBV18 CASSPSVAHEQFF
TRBV5-4 CASSFASGTSGTGELFF
TRBV2 CASKTGVYNEQFF
TRBV18 CASASDRDYGYTF
TRBV6-5 CASSSEGVYGYTF
TRBV7-8 CASSSGTGTYEQYF
TRBV30 CAWVPQGAWTGELFF
TRBV18 CASSPVAGPTDTQYF
TRBV30 CASIGGAPTQYF
TRBV29-1 CSVQHGQVVDTQYF
TRBV5-4 CASSLGRAGGIPGELFF
TRBV5-1 CASSSGVRGTEAFF
TRBV28 CASIAQGVPTDTQYF
TRBV2 CASSEEGLAGETQYF
TRBV14 CASSQANGRGGTQYF
TRBV2 CASSPPGRGEQFF